These 2 T cell receptor beta chains share one sample of origin, sequenced in a study of graft-versus-host responses after intestinal transplantation. Antigens of these TCRs are unknown. Assay used: immunoSEQ multiplex PCR; TCRdb lists only in-frame clones, some missing. This sample has approximately 100,000 clones, with approximately 94% found just once. The sample here was unstimulated CD8+ T cells sorted from spleen or lymph node cells, taken before intestinal transplant. The receptor set was obtained from a human donor who received an intestinal transplant.

The rearrangement joins TRBV2 to TRBJ2-1, with 9 bases identical to TRBD2. V lost 8 bases to trimming and J lost 1 base; unmatched junction nucleotides: 9. From germline, CDR1 is SNHLY and CDR2 FYNNEI. The CDR3 is 16 amino acids. The DNA for the CDR3 is TGTGCCAGCGGGGCTAGCGGGGTAGGGTCCTACAATGAGCAGTTCTTC. Protein product: CASGASGVGSYNEQFF.

J is TRBJ2-2 and V is TRBV29-1; D ambiguous. The germline V gene encodes CDR1 SQVTM and CDR2 ANQGSEA. The CDR3 has 13 amino acids. V was pared by 5 bases and J by 0 bases, with 7 bases between. CDR3 loop: CSVPQPNTGELFF. In nucleotides, the CDR3 is TGCAGCGTTCCACAGCCGAACACCGGGGAGCTGTTTTTT.